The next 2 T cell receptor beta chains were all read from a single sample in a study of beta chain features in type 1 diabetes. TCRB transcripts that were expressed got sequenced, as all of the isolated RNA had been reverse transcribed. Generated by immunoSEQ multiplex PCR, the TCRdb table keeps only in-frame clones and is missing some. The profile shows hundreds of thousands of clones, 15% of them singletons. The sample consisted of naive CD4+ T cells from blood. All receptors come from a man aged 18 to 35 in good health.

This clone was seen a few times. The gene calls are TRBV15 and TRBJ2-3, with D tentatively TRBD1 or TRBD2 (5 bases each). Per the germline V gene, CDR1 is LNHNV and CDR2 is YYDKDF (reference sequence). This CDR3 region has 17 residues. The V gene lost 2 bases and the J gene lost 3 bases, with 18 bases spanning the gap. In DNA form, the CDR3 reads TGTGCCACCAGCAGATCGGGACCGATCGGGAAAACAGATACGCAGTATTTT. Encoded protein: CATSRSGPIGKTDTQYF.

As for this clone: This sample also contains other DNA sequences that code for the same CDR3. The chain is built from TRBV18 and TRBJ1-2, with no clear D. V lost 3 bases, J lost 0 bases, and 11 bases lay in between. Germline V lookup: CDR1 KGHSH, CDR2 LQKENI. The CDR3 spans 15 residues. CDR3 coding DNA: TGTGCCAGCTCACCTCGGCAGTCCACTAACTATGGCTACACCTTC. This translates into CASSPRQSTNYGYTF.